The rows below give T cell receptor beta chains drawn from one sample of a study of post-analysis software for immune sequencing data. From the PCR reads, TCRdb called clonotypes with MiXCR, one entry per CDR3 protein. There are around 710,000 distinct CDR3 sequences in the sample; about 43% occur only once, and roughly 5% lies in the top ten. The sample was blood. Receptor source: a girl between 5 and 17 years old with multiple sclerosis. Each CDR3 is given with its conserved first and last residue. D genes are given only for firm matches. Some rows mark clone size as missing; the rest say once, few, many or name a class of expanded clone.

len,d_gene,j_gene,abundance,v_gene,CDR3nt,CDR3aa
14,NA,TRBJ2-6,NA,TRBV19,TGTGCCAGTAGTGCGGGTGCCTGGGCCAACGTCCTGACTTTC,CASSAGAWANVLTF
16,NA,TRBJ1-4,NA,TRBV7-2,TGTGCCAGCAGCTTTTCCCACAGTGCAACTAATGAAAAACTGTTTTTT,CASSFSHSATNEKLFF
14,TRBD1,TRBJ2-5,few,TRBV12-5,TGTGCTAGCCGGACCCGGGACAGAGAAGAGACCCAGTACTTC,CASRTRDREETQYF
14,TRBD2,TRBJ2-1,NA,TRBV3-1,TGTGCCAGCAGCCAGGGGACTAGCGTGAAAGAGCAGTTCTTC,CASSQGTSVKEQFF
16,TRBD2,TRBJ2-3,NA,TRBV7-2,TGTGCCAGCAGCTTAGGGTTTAGCGGGAGGACAGATACGCAGTATTTT,CASSLGFSGRTDTQYF
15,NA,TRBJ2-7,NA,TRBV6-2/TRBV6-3,TGTGCCAGCAGTTACTCTCCTATGAGCTCCTACGAGCAGTACTTC,CASSYSPMSSYEQYF
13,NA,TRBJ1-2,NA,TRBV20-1,TGCAGTGCTCTAGTCAAGGGGACCAAAGGCTACACCTTC,CSALVKGTKGYTF
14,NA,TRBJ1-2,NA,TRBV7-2,TGTGCCAGCAGCTTAGGTCGGAAGACCTATGGCTACACCTTC,CASSLGRKTYGYTF
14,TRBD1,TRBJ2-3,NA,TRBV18,TGTGCCAGCTCACCCCCGGGACAGCCAGATACGCAGTATTTT,CASSPPGQPDTQYF
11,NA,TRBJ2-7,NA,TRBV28,TGTGCCAGCAGGGGGGGCCACGAGCAGTACTTC,CASRGGHEQYF
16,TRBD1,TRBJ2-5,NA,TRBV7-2,TGTGCCAGCAGCATAACCGGGACAGGGCTATCCTACCAGCAGTACTTC,CASSITGTGLSYQQYF
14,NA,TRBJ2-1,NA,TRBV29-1,TGCAGCGTTGAATTCGCGGGGTCCTACAATGAGCAGTTCTTC,CSVEFAGSYNEQFF
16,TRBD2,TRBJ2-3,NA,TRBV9,TGTGCCAGCAGCGTTCTCCTAGCGGGAGGAATGGATACGCAGTATTTT,CASSVLLAGGMDTQYF
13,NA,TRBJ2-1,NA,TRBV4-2,TGTGCCAGCAGCCCAAAAGCCCTTAGTGAGCAGTTCTTC,CASSPKALSEQFF
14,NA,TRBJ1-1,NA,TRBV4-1,TGCGCCAGCAGCCAAAGCAGGCTGGACACTGAAGCTTTCTTT,CASSQSRLDTEAFF
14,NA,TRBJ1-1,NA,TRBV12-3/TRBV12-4,TGTGCCAGCAGTCTGGCCCTCTCGGGTACTGAAGCTTTCTTT,CASSLALSGTEAFF
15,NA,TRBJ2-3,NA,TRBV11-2,TGTGCCAGCAGCTTAGATGGGAATTCAGGAGATACGCAGTATTTT,CASSLDGNSGDTQYF
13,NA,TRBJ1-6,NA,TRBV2,TGTGCCAGTTCCGGGGACCCTAATTCACCCCTCCACTTT,CASSGDPNSPLHF
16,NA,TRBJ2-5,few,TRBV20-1,TGCAGTGCTAGGGACATCCCGGGCGGGACTCAAGAGACCCAGTACTTC,CSARDIPGGTQETQYF
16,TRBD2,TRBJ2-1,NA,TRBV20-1,TGCAGTGCTAGCCCCCTTAGCGGGAGTGTATACAATGAGCAGTTCTTC,CSASPLSGSVYNEQFF
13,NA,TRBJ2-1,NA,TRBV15,TGTGCCACCAGTCAGACAAGGTACAATGAGCAGTTCTTC,CATSQTRYNEQFF
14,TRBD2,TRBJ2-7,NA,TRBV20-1,TGCAGTGCTAGAGTACTAGCGGTTCCCTACGAGCAGTACTTC,CSARVLAVPYEQYF
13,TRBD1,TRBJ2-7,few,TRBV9,TGTGCCAGCAGCGTAGGACAGGGGCGGGAGCAGTACTTC,CASSVGQGREQYF
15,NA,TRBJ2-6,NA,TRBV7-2,TGTGCCAGCAGCTTAGTGTGGAGTGGGGCCAACGTCCGGACTTTC,CASSLVWSGANVRTF
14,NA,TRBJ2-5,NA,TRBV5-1,TGCGCCAGCAGCCCTCGACAGATCCAAGAGACCCAGTACTTC,CASSPRQIQETQYF
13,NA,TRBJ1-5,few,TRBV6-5,TGTGCCAGCAGTTACAGGGGGGATCAGCCCCAGCATTTT,CASSYRGDQPQHF
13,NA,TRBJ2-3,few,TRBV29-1,TGCAGCGCGGGGCAGGCCCCCACAGATACGCAGTATTTT,CSAGQAPTDTQYF
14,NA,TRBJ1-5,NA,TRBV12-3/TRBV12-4,TGTGCCAGCACCTCCAGACATGTCAATCAGCCCCAGCATTTT,CASTSRHVNQPQHF
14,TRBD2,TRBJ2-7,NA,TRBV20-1,TGCAGTGCTAGAGACAGACTAGCCCTAGGCGAGCAGTACTTC,CSARDRLALGEQYF
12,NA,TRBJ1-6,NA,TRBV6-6,TGTGCCAGCAGCCTCGACAGTGGAACCCTCCACTTT,CASSLDSGTLHF
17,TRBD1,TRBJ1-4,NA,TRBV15,TGTGCCACCAGCAGACGGCCCCGGGACAGGGTTCATGGAGAACTGTTTTTT,CATSRRPRDRVHGELFF
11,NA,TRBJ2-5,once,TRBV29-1,TGCAGCGCTTTGTCGATCGAGACCCAGTACTTC,CSALSIETQYF
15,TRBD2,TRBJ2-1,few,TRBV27,TGTGCCAGCAGCTCGCTAGCGGGGCTCTACAATGAGCAGTTCTTC,CASSSLAGLYNEQFF
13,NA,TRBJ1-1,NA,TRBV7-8,TGTGCCAGCAGCTTGATGCAGGGCGCTGAAGCTTTCTTT,CASSLMQGAEAFF
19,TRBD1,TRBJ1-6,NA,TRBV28,TGTGCCAGCAGTTTTGTAGGGGTACAGGGGAGCTATTATAATTCACCCCTCCACTTT,CASSFVGVQGSYYNSPLHF
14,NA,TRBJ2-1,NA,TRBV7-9,TGTGCCAGCATCGCCCCCCCCTACCACAATGAGCAGTTCTTC,CASIAPPYHNEQFF
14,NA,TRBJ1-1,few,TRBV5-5,TGTGCCAGCAGCCCCTTTGACAGTAGGACTGAAGCTTTCTTT,CASSPFDSRTEAFF
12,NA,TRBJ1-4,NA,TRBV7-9,TGTGCCAGCAGCTTAGGCCGTCGAAAACTGTTTTTT,CASSLGRRKLFF
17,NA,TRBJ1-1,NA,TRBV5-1,TGCGCCAGCAGCTTGGATTCCATCAGCGGGATGAACACTGAAGCTTTCTTT,CASSLDSISGMNTEAFF
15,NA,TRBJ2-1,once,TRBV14,TGTGCCAGCAGCCCATACAGGATCCCCAGCAATGAGCAGTTCTTC,CASSPYRIPSNEQFF